This T cell receptor (beta chain) derives from a study of OX40 agonist ivuxolimab in advanced cancers. Excluded were patients having autoimmune disease history or systemic immunosuppression. Sequenced by immunoSEQ multiplex PCR; TCRdb stores in-frame clones only, minus some. The table has some 80,000 clones, roughly 90% seen once; the top ten hold around 0.4%. V gave up 2 bases and J gave up 0 bases, with 9 bases separating them. Germline CDR1 is MNHEY and CDR2 is SMNVEV (reference sequence). The CDR3 has 15 amino acids. Points from the study as a whole: CD8+ T cells were the subset that, on average, had more expanded clones than CD4+. Doses of 0.1 to 3.0 mg/kg were accompanied by clonal expansion of CD4+ and CD8+ blood T cells by week 6.

A note on this clone: The antigen is undetermined.

The rearrangement links TRBV27 to TRBJ2-3, with a tentative D call TRBD1 (6 bases). This receptor was obtained from an adult with an advanced solid tumor such as melanoma, head and neck, liver or kidney cancer. The source material was CD4+ or CD8+ T cells sorted from blood, sampled in a trial of the OX40 agonist ivuxolimab. In DNA, the CDR3 is TGTGCCAGCAGTTTACTGCAGGGGAGCACAGATACGCAGTATTTT. It encodes CASSLLQGSTDTQYF.